This T cell receptor (beta chain) emerged from a study of spatial heterogeneity in lung cancer (dated by TCRdb to the late 2010s). Regarding the research as a whole: Beta-chain transcripts were consistently detected in greater numbers than alpha-chain transcripts, which likely reflected higher beta-chain transcript abundance. In the raw uncorrected reads, each unique combination of TCR and UMI appeared more than ten times on average. TCR alpha and beta repertoires were quantitatively compared across multiple tumor regions, matched nontumor lung and blood in non-small cell lung cancer. Nonsynonymous mutation counts, determined by whole-exome sequencing of tumor tissue, were related to TCR repertoire features. Both alpha and beta chains were TCR-sequenced in samples taken at surgery, namely 220 tumor regions, fewer than 85 matched nontumor lung samples and some 53 PBMC samples. General findings and caveats noted by the study authors: Confirming at a functional level the hypothesis that regional TCRs recognize regional mutations was considered to require additional single-cell paired TCR alpha and beta sequencing.

This clonotype is described as medium-sized (0.01 to 0.1%). Its antigen remains undetermined. The sample holds no much larger clone one base away, and base qualities are not on file. The size of this beta chain means little, since it is a stray read in a library made for alpha chains. The library was obtained by 5' RACE. The instrument given in TCRdb is NextSeq 500. In the TCR library protocol, a unique molecular identifier was attached to each TCR cDNA molecule so that PCR and sequencing errors could be corrected. The authors' pipeline ran thus. TCR identification, UMI-based error correction and CDR3 extraction were all carried out with Decombinator tools. TCRs above a frequency of 2 per 1,000, corresponding to the top 1% of the tumor frequency distribution, were defined as expanded. Renyi diversity was computed with the R vegan package after each repertoire had been subsampled 100 times to 5,000 TCRs. CDR3 similarity networks were built from amino acid triplet string-kernel similarity, connecting CDR3s with pairwise similarity above 0.82. The public reads were run again by TCRdb, first through fastp at Q25 and then through MiXCR, and only productive beta chains were kept. Rows with one shared CDR3 protein collapse into an entry with the most common genes and DNA. Here the V and J calls rest on TCRdb's processing, not on the authors' analysis. The sample contains thousands of distinct CDR3 sequences, about 17% of them found a single time. Of the sample, approximately 22% is held by the ten largest clones.

The junction shows trimming of 6 bases on V and 1 base on J, plus 17 bases between the germline ends. CDR1 and CDR2, per the germline V gene (reference sequence), are DFQATT and SNEGSKA. From the cysteine up to the phenylalanine, the CDR3 has a length of 15 residues. The CDR3 DNA has 45 bases and is translated from base 1. The time point label, read with the paper, signifies: sample taken at primary tumor resection. For TCR sequencing, whole RNA was extracted from tumor and nontumor lung tissue, or from cryopreserved PBMC samples, and no cell sorting was done. Donors were some 78 patients with early-stage, untreated non-small cell lung cancer from the lung TRACERx cohort. A patient was chosen for TCR sequencing only when enough RNA was available from at least two tumor regions. Tumor and adjacent nontumor lung specimens were reviewed by a lung pathologist before selection.

This clonotype was obtained from a male donor with early-stage non-small cell lung cancer. Sequenced here: normal lung tissue next to the tumor, sampled at surgery. The receptor chain draws on TRBV20-1 and TRBJ2-3; no D gene call is confident. The DNA is TGCAGTGCCCCTTCGCCTGTTGGTCGCACAGATACGCAGTATTTT. It translates to CSAPSPVGRTDTQYF.